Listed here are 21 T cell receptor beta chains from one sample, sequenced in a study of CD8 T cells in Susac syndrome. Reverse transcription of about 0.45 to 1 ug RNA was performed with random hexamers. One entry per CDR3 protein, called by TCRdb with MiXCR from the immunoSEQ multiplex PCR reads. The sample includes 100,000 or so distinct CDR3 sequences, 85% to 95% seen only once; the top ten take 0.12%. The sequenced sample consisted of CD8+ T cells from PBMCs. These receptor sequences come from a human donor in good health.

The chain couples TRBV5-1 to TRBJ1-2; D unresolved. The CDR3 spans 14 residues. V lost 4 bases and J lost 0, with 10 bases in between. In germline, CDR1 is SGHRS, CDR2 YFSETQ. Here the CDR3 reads CASSQNQANYGYTF. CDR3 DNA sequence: TGCGCCAGCAGCCAAAATCAGGCTAACTATGGCTACACCTTC.

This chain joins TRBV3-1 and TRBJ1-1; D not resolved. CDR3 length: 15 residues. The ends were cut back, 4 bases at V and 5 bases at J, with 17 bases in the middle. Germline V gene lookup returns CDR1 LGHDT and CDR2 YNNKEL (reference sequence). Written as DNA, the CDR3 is TGTGCCAGCAGCCCAAGCGGGGTCCTCAAGACTGAAGCTTTCTTT. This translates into CASSPSGVLKTEAFF.

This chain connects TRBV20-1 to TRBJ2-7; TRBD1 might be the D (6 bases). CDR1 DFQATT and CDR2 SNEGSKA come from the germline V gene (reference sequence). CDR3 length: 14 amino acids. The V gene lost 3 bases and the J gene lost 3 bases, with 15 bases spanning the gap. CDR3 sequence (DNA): TGCAGTGCTAGGGACCCCCACAGGGTCTACGAGCAGTACTTC. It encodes CSARDPHRVYEQYF.

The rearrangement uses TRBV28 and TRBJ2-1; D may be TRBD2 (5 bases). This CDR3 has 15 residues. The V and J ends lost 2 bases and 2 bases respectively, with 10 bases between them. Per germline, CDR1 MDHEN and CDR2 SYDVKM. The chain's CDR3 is CASSLHSGAYNEQFF. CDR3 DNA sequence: TGTGCCAGCAGTTTACACAGCGGAGCCTACAATGAGCAGTTCTTC.

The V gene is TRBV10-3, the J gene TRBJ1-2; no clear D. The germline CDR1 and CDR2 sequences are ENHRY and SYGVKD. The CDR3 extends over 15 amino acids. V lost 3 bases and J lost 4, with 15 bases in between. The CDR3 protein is CAISEVGGGIYGYTF. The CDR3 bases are TGTGCCATCAGTGAAGTCGGAGGTGGGATCTATGGCTACACCTTC.

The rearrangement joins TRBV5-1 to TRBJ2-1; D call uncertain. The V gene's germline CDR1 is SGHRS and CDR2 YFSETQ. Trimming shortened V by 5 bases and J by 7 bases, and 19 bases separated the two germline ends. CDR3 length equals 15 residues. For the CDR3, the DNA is TGCGCCAGCAGGGATGGAGTCCTAGGGCTAAATGAGCAGTTCTTC. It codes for CASRDGVLGLNEQFF.

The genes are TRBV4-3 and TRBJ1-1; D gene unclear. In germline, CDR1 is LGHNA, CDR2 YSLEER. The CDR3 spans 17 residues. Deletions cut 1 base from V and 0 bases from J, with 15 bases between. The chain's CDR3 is CASSQAAAGTLNTEAFF. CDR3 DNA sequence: TGCGCCAGCAGCCAAGCAGCGGCAGGCACTCTGAACACTGAAGCTTTCTTT.

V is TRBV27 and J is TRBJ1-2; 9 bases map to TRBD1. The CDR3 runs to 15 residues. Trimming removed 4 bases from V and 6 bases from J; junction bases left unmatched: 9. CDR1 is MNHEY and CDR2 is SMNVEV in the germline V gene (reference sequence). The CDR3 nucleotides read TGTGCCAGCAGTTCGGATAACAGGGGGCAGGATGGCTACACCTTC. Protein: CASSSDNRGQDGYTF.

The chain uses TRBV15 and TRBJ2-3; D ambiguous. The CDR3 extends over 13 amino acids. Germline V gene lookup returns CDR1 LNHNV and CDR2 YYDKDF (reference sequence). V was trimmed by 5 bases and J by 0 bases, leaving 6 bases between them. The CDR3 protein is CATSGSSTDTQYF. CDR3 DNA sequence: TGTGCCACCAGCGGATCAAGCACAGATACGCAGTATTTT.

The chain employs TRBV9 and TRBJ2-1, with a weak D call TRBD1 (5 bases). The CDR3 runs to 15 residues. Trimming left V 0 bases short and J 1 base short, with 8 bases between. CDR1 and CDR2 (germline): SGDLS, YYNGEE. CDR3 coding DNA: TGTGCCAGCAGCGTAGGCCAGGGATCCTACAATGAGCAGTTCTTC. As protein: CASSVGQGSYNEQFF.

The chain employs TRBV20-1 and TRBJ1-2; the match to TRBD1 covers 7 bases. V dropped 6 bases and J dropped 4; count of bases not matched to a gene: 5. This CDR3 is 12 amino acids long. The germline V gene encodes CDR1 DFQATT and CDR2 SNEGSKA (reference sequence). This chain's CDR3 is CSADRRSYGYTF. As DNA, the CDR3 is TGCAGTGCGGACAGGCGGTCCTATGGCTACACCTTC.

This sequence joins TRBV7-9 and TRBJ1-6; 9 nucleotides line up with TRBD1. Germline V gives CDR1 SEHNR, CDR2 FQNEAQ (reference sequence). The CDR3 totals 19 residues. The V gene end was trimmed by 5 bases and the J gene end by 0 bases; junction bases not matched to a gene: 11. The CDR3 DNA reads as TGTGCCAGCAGCCCGACCGGGACAGGGACCTTCTCCTATAATTCACCCCTCCACTTT. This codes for CASSPTGTGTFSYNSPLHF.

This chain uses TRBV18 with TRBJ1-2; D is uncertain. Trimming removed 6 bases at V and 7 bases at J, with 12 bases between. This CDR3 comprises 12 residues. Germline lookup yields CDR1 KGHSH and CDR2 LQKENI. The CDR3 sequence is CASSWRLPGYTF. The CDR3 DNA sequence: TGTGCCAGCTCCTGGAGACTCCCTGGCTACACCTTC.

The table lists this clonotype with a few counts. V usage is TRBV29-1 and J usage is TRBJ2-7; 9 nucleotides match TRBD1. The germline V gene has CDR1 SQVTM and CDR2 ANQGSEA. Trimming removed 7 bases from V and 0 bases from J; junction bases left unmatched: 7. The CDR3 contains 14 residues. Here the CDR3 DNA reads TGCAGCGGACTGCTGACAGGGGGCTCCTACGAGCAGTACTTC. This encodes CSGLLTGGSYEQYF.

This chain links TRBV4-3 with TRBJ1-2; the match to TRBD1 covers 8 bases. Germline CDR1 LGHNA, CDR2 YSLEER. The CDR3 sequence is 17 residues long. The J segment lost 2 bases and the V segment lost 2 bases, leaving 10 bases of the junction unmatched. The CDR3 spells CASSQNKRTGKNYGYTF. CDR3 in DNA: TGCGCCAGCAGCCAAAATAAAAGGACAGGGAAAAACTATGGCTACACCTTC.

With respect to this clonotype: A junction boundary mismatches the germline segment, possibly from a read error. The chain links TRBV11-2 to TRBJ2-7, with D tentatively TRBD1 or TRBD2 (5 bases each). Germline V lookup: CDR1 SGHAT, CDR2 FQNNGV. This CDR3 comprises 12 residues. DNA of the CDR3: TGTGCCAGCAGATTAGACGGGACGGGGCAGTACTTC. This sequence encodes CASRLDGTGQYF.

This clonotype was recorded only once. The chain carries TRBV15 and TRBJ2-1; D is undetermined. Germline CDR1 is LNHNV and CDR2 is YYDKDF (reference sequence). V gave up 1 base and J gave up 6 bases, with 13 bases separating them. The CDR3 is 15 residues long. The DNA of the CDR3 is TGTGCCACCAGCAGAGGAGGATCTAGTCTCAATGAGCAGTTCTTC. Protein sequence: CATSRGGSSLNEQFF.

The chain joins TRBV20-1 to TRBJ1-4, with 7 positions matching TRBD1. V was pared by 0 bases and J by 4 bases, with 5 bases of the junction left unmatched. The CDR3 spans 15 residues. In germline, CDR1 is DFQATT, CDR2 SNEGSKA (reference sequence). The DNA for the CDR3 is TGCAGTGCTAGAGACCTGGGGACAGTTAATGAAAAACTGTTTTTT. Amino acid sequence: CSARDLGTVNEKLFF.

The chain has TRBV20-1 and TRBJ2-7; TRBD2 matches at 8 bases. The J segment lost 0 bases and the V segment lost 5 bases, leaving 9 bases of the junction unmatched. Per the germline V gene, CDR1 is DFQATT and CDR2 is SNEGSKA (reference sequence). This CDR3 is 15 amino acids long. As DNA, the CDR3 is TGCAGTGCTGAAACGGGAGGGATCATCTCCTACGAGCAGTACTTC. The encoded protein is CSAETGGIISYEQYF.

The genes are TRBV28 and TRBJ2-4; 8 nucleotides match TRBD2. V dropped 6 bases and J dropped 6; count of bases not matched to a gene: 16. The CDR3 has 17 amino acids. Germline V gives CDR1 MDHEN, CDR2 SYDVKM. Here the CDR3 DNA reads TGTGCCAGCAGACCAGGGGTTGTCGGGAGGGAAGGAAACATTCAGTACTTC. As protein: CASRPGVVGREGNIQYF.

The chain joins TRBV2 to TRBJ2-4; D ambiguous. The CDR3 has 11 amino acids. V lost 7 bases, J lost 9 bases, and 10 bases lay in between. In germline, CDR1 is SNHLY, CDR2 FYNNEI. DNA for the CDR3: TGTGCCAGCACCCAAGGGCGCATTCAGTACTTC. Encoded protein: CASTQGRIQYF.